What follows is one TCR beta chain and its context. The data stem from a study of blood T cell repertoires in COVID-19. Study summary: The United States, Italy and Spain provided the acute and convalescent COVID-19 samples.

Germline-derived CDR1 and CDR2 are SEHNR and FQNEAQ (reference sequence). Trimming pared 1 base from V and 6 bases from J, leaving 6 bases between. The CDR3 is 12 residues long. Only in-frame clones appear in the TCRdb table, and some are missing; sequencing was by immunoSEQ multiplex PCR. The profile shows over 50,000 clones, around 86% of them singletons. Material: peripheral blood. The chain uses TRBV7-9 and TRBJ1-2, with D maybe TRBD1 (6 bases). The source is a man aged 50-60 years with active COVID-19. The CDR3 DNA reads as TGTGCCAGCAGCTTAGGGGACAATGGCTACACCTTC. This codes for CASSLGDNGYTF.